This paragraph reports one T cell receptor (beta chain). Its antigen is as yet unknown. The data belong to a study of siplizumab effects on memory and regulatory T cells. General observations from the study: The mapping of alloreactive clones to unstimulated subsets covered only a minor fraction of them.

Looked up from germline, CDR1 is KGHSY and CDR2 is FQNENV. The CDR3 extends over 15 amino acids. With 3 bases clipped from V and 4 bases from J, the junction kept 6 bases outside the gene matches. Sequencing used immunoSEQ multiplex PCR; TCRdb keeps in-frame clones, though not all of them. Found here are approximately 94,000 clones, about 91% of them singletons; the top ten hold 0.13% to 0.15%. The V call is TRBV16, the J call TRBJ1-3; TRBD1 matches at 7 bases. This clonotype was obtained from a human donor in good health. The sequencing input was CD4+ T cells sorted from blood. The CDR3 is CASSHLGTAGNTIYF. For the CDR3, the DNA is TGTGCCAGCAGCCACCTTGGGACAGCGGGAAACACCATATATTTT.